The T cell receptor (beta chain) described here comes from a study of blood T cell repertoires in COVID-19. Study at large: T cells, B-cell-depleted T cells, or PBMCs provided the cDNA or gDNA that served as material.

The germline V gene encodes CDR1 SEHNR and CDR2 FQNEAQ (reference sequence). This CDR3 has 16 amino acids. V was trimmed by 5 bases and J by 4 bases, leaving 17 bases between them. Study processing details: Nucleated cell number was recorded as an estimate derived from reference gene primer amplification. Sequencing was performed with immunoSEQ multiplex PCR; in TCRdb, only in-frame clones are kept and a portion is missing. The V and J calls and clone size come from that table; D and trimming were worked out from the DNA. The repertoire holds around 80,000 clones, around 85% seen once, with 8% to 10% in the top ten. Patients from Seattle were sampled longitudinally, starting during active infection.

The rearrangement joins TRBV7-9 to TRBJ1-4, with unresolved D. The origin of this receptor is a man aged 45-65 years with COVID-19, enrolled during active disease. Sequenced sample: peripheral blood. The CDR3 DNA reads TGTGCCAGCAGCCCCTCGTTCGGGATCCGTAATGAAAAACTGTTTTTT. It codes for CASSPSFGIRNEKLFF.